This is a list of T cell receptor beta chains from one sample in a study of OX40 agonist ivuxolimab in advanced cancers. Data came from immunoSEQ multiplex PCR; TCRdb stores just in-frame clones and leaves some out. The sample has 92,000 or so clones, roughly 80% seen once. Sequenced here: CD4+ or CD8+ T cells sorted from blood, sampled in a trial of the OX40 agonist ivuxolimab. The receptors were gathered from an adult with an advanced solid tumor such as melanoma, head and neck, liver or kidney cancer. Both conserved end residues are part of each CDR3. The D gene is left open where the match is weak. Clone size is shown for a subset of rows, as once, few, many or a class of expanded clone.

TRBJ1-5 | TRBV7-2 | 17 | NA | NA | CASSSGYGQGSNQPQHF | TGTGCCAGCAGCTCCGGTTATGGCCAGGGTAGCAATCAGCCCCAGCATTTT
TRBJ1-6 | TRBV5-1 | 14 | NA | NA | CASSLATGDSPLHF | TGCGCCAGCAGCTTGGCAACAGGTGATTCACCCCTCCACTTT
TRBJ1-6 | TRBV27 | 17 | NA | NA | CASSLFQQSSYNSPLHF | TGTGCCAGCAGTTTATTTCAACAGTCCTCCTATAATTCACCCCTCCACTTT
TRBJ2-5 | TRBV15 | 12 | NA | NA | CATSRDVETQYF | TGTGCCACCAGCAGAGACGTGGAGACCCAGTACTTC
TRBJ2-5 | TRBV5-6 | 15 | NA | few | CASSLTGDSQETQYF | TGTGCCAGCAGCTTGACGGGCGACAGCCAAGAGACCCAGTACTTC
TRBJ2-1 | TRBV18 | 16 | NA | NA | CASSRGGTRSYNEQFF | TGTGCCAGCTCACGGGGAGGGACACGCTCCTACAATGAGCAGTTCTTC
TRBJ2-2 | TRBV4-1 | 16 | TRBD2 | NA | CASSQASGGDTGELFF | TGCGCCAGCAGCCAAGCCAGCGGGGGGGACACCGGGGAGCTGTTTTTT
TRBJ2-6 | TRBV5-6 | 16 | NA | NA | CASTLGVGVGANVLTF | TGTGCCAGCACCTTGGGTGTGGGGGTTGGGGCCAACGTCCTGACTTTC
TRBJ1-1 | TRBV6-6 | 14 | NA | NA | CASEGGLRNTEAFF | TGTGCCAGCGAGGGGGGGCTACGAAACACTGAAGCTTTCTTT
TRBJ1-1 | TRBV10-3 | 15 | NA | NA | CAISGGAGTGTEAFF | TGTGCCATCAGTGGGGGGGCAGGGACGGGCACTGAAGCTTTCTTT
TRBJ2-6 | TRBV9 | 22 | NA | NA | CASSVSQSGFGSLNFGANVLTF | TGTGCCAGCAGCGTATCACAGTCAGGGTTCGGGTCCCTCAATTTTGGGGCCAACGTCCTGACTTTC
TRBJ1-1 | TRBV25-1 | 16 | NA | NA | CAIQAAGVGMNTEAFF | TGTGCCATCCAGGCCGCAGGGGTTGGGATGAACACTGAAGCTTTCTTT
TRBJ2-3 | TRBV7-2 | 16 | TRBD2 | NA | CASSLWGGRARDTQYF | TGTGCCAGCAGCTTATGGGGGGGGAGGGCAAGAGATACGCAGTATTTT
TRBJ2-2 | TRBV29-1 | 13 | NA | NA | CSVRQTWAGELFF | TGCAGCGTTAGGCAGACGTGGGCCGGGGAGCTGTTTTTT
TRBJ1-2 | TRBV7-9 | 15 | TRBD1 | many | CASSARQGANYGYTF | TGTGCCAGCAGCGCTAGACAGGGGGCTAACTATGGCTACACCTTC
TRBJ2-7 | TRBV12-5 | 13 | TRBD1 | NA | CASGPGQGYEQYF | TGTGCTAGTGGTCCGGGACAGGGCTACGAGCAGTACTTC
TRBJ2-7 | TRBV4-2 | 14 | NA | NA | CASSQGMGRDEQYF | TGTGCCAGCAGCCAAGGTATGGGGCGCGACGAGCAGTACTTC
TRBJ2-2 | TRBV11-2 | 15 | TRBD2 | NA | CASSLARRGAGELFF | TGTGCCAGCAGCTTGGCTAGACGGGGGGCCGGGGAGCTGTTTTTT
TRBJ2-7 | TRBV5-1 | 14 | NA | NA | CASSLHIASYEQYF | TGCGCCAGCAGCTTGCACATTGCATCCTACGAGCAGTACTTC
TRBJ2-1 | TRBV2 | 17 | NA | NA | CASTQLGGGGSDNEQFF | TGTGCCAGCACCCAACTAGGCGGAGGGGGTAGTGACAATGAGCAGTTCTTC
TRBJ2-1 | TRBV6-1 | 14 | TRBD1 | NA | CASSERNRGNEQFF | TGTGCCAGCAGTGAGCGAAACAGGGGAAATGAGCAGTTCTTC
TRBJ2-7 | TRBV4-2 | 15 | NA | once | CASSQLRETFYEQYF | TGTGCCAGCAGCCAACTCCGGGAGACCTTCTACGAGCAGTACTTC
TRBJ1-3 | TRBV7-8 | 16 | NA | NA | CASSLMDRSSGNTIYF | TGTGCCAGCAGCTTAATGGACCGAAGCTCTGGAAACACCATATATTTT
TRBJ1-2 | TRBV5-1 | 13 | TRBD1 | few | CASSSDRTYGYTF | TGCGCCAGCAGCTCGGACAGGACGTATGGCTACACCTTC
TRBJ2-1 | TRBV27 | 15 | TRBD2 | few | CASSLTSGRYNEQFF | TGTGCCAGCAGTCTGACTAGCGGGAGGTACAATGAGCAGTTCTTC
TRBJ2-2 | TRBV5-6 | 16 | TRBD2 | NA | CASSVGGSGSGGELFF | TGTGCCAGCAGCGTCGGGGGAAGCGGGAGTGGCGGGGAGCTGTTTTTT
TRBJ1-3 | TRBV18 | 16 | NA | few | CASSPQGTISGNTIYF | TGTGCCAGCTCACCGCAGGGGACAATCTCTGGAAACACCATATATTTT
TRBJ1-5 | TRBV18 | 15 | NA | NA | CASSPDRAPSQPQHF | TGTGCCAGCTCACCGGACAGAGCCCCCAGTCAGCCCCAGCATTTT
TRBJ2-7 | TRBV4-1 | 15 | NA | NA | CASSQGGDTTYEQYF | TGCGCCAGCAGCCAAGGGGGAGACACTACCTACGAGCAGTACTTC
TRBJ1-1 | TRBV6-6 | 15 | NA | NA | CASYPAVLLNTEAFF | TGTGCCAGCTACCCTGCCGTTCTACTGAACACTGAAGCTTTCTTT
TRBJ1-1 | TRBV11-2 | 14 | TRBD1 | NA | CASSIQGAITEAFF | TGTGCCAGCAGCATACAGGGGGCGATCACTGAAGCTTTCTTT
TRBJ2-5 | TRBV5-8 | 15 | TRBD2 | NA | CASSTSGSSRETQYF | TGTGCCAGCAGCACTAGCGGGAGCTCGAGGGAGACCCAGTACTTC
TRBJ1-3 | TRBV18 | 16 | NA | NA | CASSPRQDFSGNTIYF | TGTGCCAGCTCACCACGCCAGGACTTCTCTGGAAACACCATATATTTT
TRBJ2-7 | TRBV5-1 | 13 | TRBD2 | NA | CASSSSGTTEQYF | TGCGCCAGCAGCTCTTCCGGGACTACGGAGCAGTACTTC
TRBJ1-2 | TRBV18 | 14 | NA | NA | CASSPAGADYGYTF | TGTGCCAGCTCCCCTGCGGGGGCGGATTATGGCTACACCTTC
TRBJ2-3 | TRBV18 | 17 | NA | NA | CASSPARTSAADDTQYF | TGTGCCAGCTCACCAGCCCGGACTTCCGCAGCGGACGATACGCAGTATTTT